The 16 T cell receptor beta chains presented below share a single source sample, sequenced in a study of blood T cell repertoires in COVID-19. Using immunoSEQ multiplex PCR, the repertoire was profiled, and TCRdb retains in-frame clones only, with some absent. The table has 90,000 to 150,000 clones, around 89% seen once. Sample: peripheral blood. These receptors came from a human donor with acute or convalescent COVID-19. The donor label of this sample is uncertain.

This chain connects TRBV3-1 (or the pseudogene TRBV3-2) to TRBJ2-3; D may be TRBD1 (5 bases). Trimming pared 0 bases from V and 4 bases from J, leaving 5 bases between. CDR1 and CDR2 from the germline V gene are LGHDT and YNNKEL (reference sequence). This CDR3 has 13 amino acids. CDR3 loop: CASSQEGADTQYF. DNA for the CDR3: TGTGCCAGCAGCCAAGAAGGGGCAGATACGCAGTATTTT.

The V gene is TRBV6-5, the J gene TRBJ2-7; TRBD1 is a possible D gene (6 bases). CDR3 length: 14 amino acids. Germline CDR1 MNHEY, CDR2 SVGAGI. V was cut by 6 bases and J by 5 bases, with 17 bases left in between. This CDR3 is CASSRPGTPNEQYF. Here the CDR3 DNA reads TGTGCCAGCAGCCGTCCCGGGACACCAAACGAGCAGTACTTC.

DNA for the CDR3: TGTGCCTGGAGTGTACTCAGCGGGGCCTCCGGGGAGCAGTTCTTC. Translation gives CAWSVLSGASGEQFF. J is TRBJ2-1 and V is TRBV30; TRBD2 aligns across 7 bases. The CDR3 has 15 amino acids. J was trimmed by 10 bases and V by 0 bases; bases with no gene match: 12. Germline CDR1 GTSNPN, CDR2 SVGIG (reference sequence).

The CDR3 reads CASSYTGLNYGYTF. The CDR3 DNA follows: TGTGCCAGCAGTTACACAGGGCTAAACTATGGCTACACCTTC. This rearrangement joins TRBV6-2 or TRBV6-3 to TRBJ1-2; D possibly corresponds to TRBD1 (6 bases). There are 14 residues in the CDR3. The germline CDR1 and CDR2 sequences are MNHEY and SVGEGT. V was shortened by 2 bases and J by 2 bases, with 9 bases between the two germline ends.

The rearrangement joins TRBV18 to TRBJ2-3; D unresolved. The ends were cut back, 8 bases at V and 1 base at J, with 7 bases in the middle. The germline V gene has CDR1 KGHSH and CDR2 LQKENI. CDR3 length: 12 amino acids. The CDR3: CASHEGTDTQYF. DNA for the CDR3: TGTGCCAGCCACGAGGGCACAGATACGCAGTATTTT.

The J gene is TRBJ1-5, the V gene TRBV15; a possible D gene is TRBD1 (5 bases). Germline CDR1 and CDR2: LNHNV and YYDKDF (reference sequence). Trimming stripped 0 bases from V and 4 bases from J, with 10 bases between. CDR3 length: 15 amino acids. DNA for the CDR3: TGTGCCACCAGCAGAGATCGGGGGAGAAATCAGCCCCAGCATTTT. Translation: CATSRDRGRNQPQHF. Full variable domain (remainder filled in from reference TRBV15 and TRBJ1-5): DAMVIQNPRYQVTQFGKPVTLSCSQTLNHNVMYWYQQKSSQAPKLLFHYYDKDFNNEADTPDNFQSRRPNTSFCFLDIRSPGLGDTAMYLCATSRDRGRNQPQHFGDGTRLSIL.

This chain uses TRBV28 with TRBJ2-7; D is unclear. The CDR3 contains 12 residues. Per germline, CDR1 MDHEN and CDR2 SYDVKM. With 3 bases removed from V and 2 bases from J, the gap between germline ends came to 5 bases. The CDR3 here is CASSFRTYEQYF. The CDR3 DNA is TGTGCCAGCAGTTTCAGAACCTACGAGCAGTACTTC.

This rearrangement joins TRBV29-1 to TRBJ1-2; 8 nucleotides agree with TRBD1. Germline CDR1 SQVTM, CDR2 ANQGSEA. The V segment lost 4 bases and the J segment 3 bases; nucleotides outside the gene matches: 7. This CDR3 comprises 14 residues. CDR3 in amino acids: CSVGQGAADYGYTF. In DNA form, the CDR3 reads TGCAGCGTTGGGCAGGGGGCGGCGGACTATGGCTACACCTTC.

The chain carries TRBV10-3 and TRBJ2-7; 7 bases align to TRBD2. The CDR3 spans 15 residues. Per the germline V gene, CDR1 is ENHRY and CDR2 is SYGVKD. Losses at the gene ends were 3 bases for V and 7 bases for J; bases not matched to a gene: 12. This CDR3 reads CAISDSGGGPWEQYF. In DNA form, the CDR3 reads TGTGCCATCAGTGACAGTGGGGGAGGGCCGTGGGAGCAGTACTTC.

This rearrangement joins TRBV29-1 to TRBJ1-2; D is undetermined. Trimming removed 0 bases from V and 8 bases from J, with 16 bases in between. The CDR3 runs to 14 residues. The germline CDR1 and CDR2 sequences are SQVTM and ANQGSEA. Here the CDR3 reads CSVEDWIKAGGYTF. The DNA of the CDR3 is TGCAGCGTTGAAGATTGGATTAAGGCGGGGGGCTACACCTTC.

The chain couples TRBV9 to TRBJ1-3; 8 bases are a match to TRBD1. The V and J ends lost 0 bases and 1 base, in that order; junction bases with no gene match: 3. The CDR3 contains 16 residues. The germline V gene encodes CDR1 SGDLS and CDR2 YYNGEE. CDR3 residues: CASSVDQGASGNTIYF. The CDR3 DNA follows: TGTGCCAGCAGCGTAGATCAGGGGGCATCTGGAAACACCATATATTTT.

The chain has TRBV28 and TRBJ2-5; a weak D match, TRBD1 (6 bases). The CDR3 covers 15 residues. CDR1 is MDHEN, CDR2 SYDVKM, per germline. V was pared by 4 bases and J by 5 bases, with 17 bases between. The CDR3 protein is CASSSFPGVSETQYF. CDR3 in DNA: TGTGCCAGCAGTTCGTTCCCAGGGGTTAGTGAGACCCAGTACTTC.

In nucleotides, the CDR3 is TGTGCCAGCAGTTACTCTGGGACAGGAATTCCCCCTAACTATGGCTACACCTTC. This encodes CASSYSGTGIPPNYGYTF. The genes are TRBV6-2 or TRBV6-3 and TRBJ1-2; 8 bases agree with TRBD1. From germline, CDR1 is MNHEY and CDR2 SVGEGT. V dropped 0 bases and J dropped 0; count of bases not matched to a gene: 9. There are 18 residues in the CDR3.

This chain joins TRBV10-3 and TRBJ2-3; 11 bases are a match to TRBD2. Germline-derived CDR1 and CDR2 are ENHRY and SYGVKD. The CDR3 length is 16 residues. Trimming removed 3 bases from V and 7 bases from J; junction bases left unmatched: 9. This chain's CDR3 is CAISDGTSGRTNTQYF. As DNA, the CDR3 is TGTGCCATCAGTGACGGGACTAGCGGACGCACGAATACGCAGTATTTT.

The chain uses TRBV21-1 and TRBJ2-2; the D call TRBD2 from the table was never checked on the DNA. TRBV21-1 is tagged as a pseudogene. CDR3 length: 16 residues. Written as DNA, the CDR3 is TGTGCCAGCAGCAAGGACGCGGGGTTTTACACCGGGGAGCTGTTTTTT. Residues: CASSKDAGFYTGELFF.

The rearrangement links TRBV25-1 to TRBJ1-1, with no clear D. The V gene's germline CDR1 is MGHDK and CDR2 SYGVNS. V was clipped by 6 bases and J by 4 bases, with 18 bases between them. The CDR3 consists of 15 residues. In nucleotides, the CDR3 is TGTGCCAGCAGGAAGATCAAAGCGGTGGGCACTGAAGCTTTCTTT. This encodes CASRKIKAVGTEAFF.